This T cell receptor (beta chain) appears in the sequencing data of a study of blood T cell repertoires in COVID-19. Under the authors' procedure: Cell counts per sample came from amplifying reference gene primers. This table comes from immunoSEQ multiplex PCR, and its TCRdb copy is limited to in-frame clones, with some not included. V, J and clone size reflect that table, while D and trimming were determined from the DNA. This sample has some 96,000 clones, with around 81% found just once. V dropped 1 base and J dropped 4; count of bases not matched to a gene: 8. The CDR3 is 17 residues long. The germline V gene encodes CDR1 KGHDR and CDR2 SFDVKD.

This TCR was recovered from a man in his fifties or sixties with active or convalescent COVID-19. The specimen sequenced was peripheral blood. This chain uses TRBV24-1 with TRBJ2-5; 10 bases are a match to TRBD2. CDR3 DNA sequence: TGTGCCACCAGTGATTTCAGCGGGAGGGCGGAGGGAGAGACCCAGTACTTC. Its translation: CATSDFSGRAEGETQYF.